The 21 T cell receptor beta chains presented below share a single source sample, sequenced in a study of shared clonotypes between healthy human individuals. Repertoires were generated with immunoSEQ multiplex PCR, while TCRdb's copy carries only in-frame clones and drops some. The table includes millions of clones, 85% to 95% detected once. Sample: naive CD4+ T cells sorted from blood. Subset defined: CD45RA+ positively selected. These receptors were taken from a man aged 18 to 30 in good health.

The chain joins TRBV5-6 to TRBJ2-3; a weak D match, TRBD2 (6 bases). V shed 1 base and J shed 4 bases, with 7 bases lying between them. The CDR3 is 13 amino acids. Germline V gene sequence: CDR1 SGHDT, CDR2 YYEEEE. In DNA form, the CDR3 reads TGTGCCAGCAGCTTGTCTAGCGCAGATACGCAGTATTTT. Residues: CASSLSSADTQYF.

A note on this clone: This CDR3 is also generated by other DNA sequences in the sample. This chain connects TRBV7-2 to TRBJ2-1; no definite D call. V lost 5 bases and J lost 4, with 6 bases in between. The CDR3 consists of 12 residues. Germline CDR1 is SGHTA and CDR2 is FQGNSA. The CDR3 region has the DNA TGTGCCAGCAGCCCCGGGTACAATGAGCAGTTCTTC. Translating it yields CASSPGYNEQFF.

The chain couples TRBV5-1 to TRBJ2-1; TRBD2 aligns across 11 bases. CDR3 length: 14 residues. V was pared by 5 bases and J by 5 bases, with 3 bases of the junction left unmatched. In germline, CDR1 is SGHRS, CDR2 YFSETQ. CDR3 amino acids: CASRGLADDNEQFF. For the CDR3, the DNA is TGCGCCAGCAGGGGACTAGCGGACGACAATGAGCAGTTCTTC.

This chain links TRBV19 with TRBJ2-5; no clear D. The CDR3 consists of 14 residues. Per the germline V gene, CDR1 is LNHDA and CDR2 is SQIVND (reference sequence). With 7 bases removed from V and 4 bases from J, the gap between germline ends came to 16 bases. The CDR3 nucleotides are TGTGCCAGTAAACAGATGACGCACGTAGAGACCCAGTACTTC. Translated: CASKQMTHVETQYF.

CDR3 in DNA: TGTGCCAGCAGCATAGGGACACTCCAAGAGACCCAGTACTTC. Its translation: CASSIGTLQETQYF. This sequence joins TRBV9 and TRBJ2-5; D perhaps matches TRBD1 (6 bases). V lost 4 bases, J lost 1 base, and 11 bases lay in between. Germline V gene lookup returns CDR1 SGDLS and CDR2 YYNGEE. CDR3 length: 14 residues.

The V and J genes are TRBV2 and TRBJ1-4; D is perhaps TRBD1 (5 bases). The CDR3 spans 16 residues. Trimming took off 8 bases at V and 3 bases at J, with 19 bases between the two ends. The germline CDR1 and CDR2 sequences are SNHLY and FYNNEI. The CDR3 DNA sequence: TGTGCCAGCGGATCGTCCAGGGCCCTACCTAATGAAAAACTGTTTTTT. Translated, it gives CASGSSRALPNEKLFF.

The chain is built from TRBV7-9 and TRBJ2-3; no firm D call. Germline V gives CDR1 SEHNR, CDR2 FQNEAQ (reference sequence). Trimming shortened V by 4 bases and J by 1 base, and 15 bases separated the two germline ends. The CDR3 extends over 16 amino acids. This chain's CDR3 is CASSSKGRNRTDTQYF. DNA of the CDR3: TGTGCCAGCAGCTCGAAAGGGCGGAACCGCACAGATACGCAGTATTTT.

This chain joins TRBV6-4 and TRBJ2-2, with D uncertain. CDR3 length: 13 residues. V was clipped by 8 bases and J by 4 bases, with 11 bases between them. From germline, CDR1 is MRHNA and CDR2 SNTAGT. The CDR3 region is CASSPRTTGELFF. The CDR3 region has the DNA TGTGCCAGCTCGCCCCGAACCACCGGGGAGCTGTTTTTT.

This rearrangement joins TRBV30 to TRBJ1-1; D perhaps matches TRBD1 (5 bases). V lost 2 bases and J lost 8, with 18 bases in between. This CDR3 is 14 amino acids long. The germline CDR1 and CDR2 sequences are GTSNPN and SVGIG (reference sequence). CDR3 residues: CAWSRGAREAEAFF. The CDR3 nucleotides read TGTGCCTGGAGTCGGGGAGCCAGGGAGGCAGAAGCTTTCTTT.

This chain uses TRBV5-1 with TRBJ2-5; 7 bases agree with TRBD1. V lost 4 bases, J lost 12 bases, and 12 bases stayed unmatched. The CDR3 totals 13 residues. Germline-derived CDR1 and CDR2 are SGHRS and YFSETQ. Here the CDR3 DNA reads TGCGCCAGCAGCCTAACAAGGGGGCAGCTAAAGTACTTC. Protein product: CASSLTRGQLKYF.

The CDR3 protein is CASSPRGSGALNTEAFF. The CDR3, as DNA: TGTGCCAGCAGCCCCAGGGGTTCGGGGGCCCTGAACACTGAAGCTTTCTTT. The chain couples TRBV5-8 to TRBJ1-1; possible D gene TRBD1, 6 bases. This CDR3 is 17 amino acids long. Germline V gives CDR1 SGHTS, CDR2 YDEGEE. V shed 4 bases and J shed 0 bases, with 19 bases lying between them.

This chain links TRBV29-1 with TRBJ2-7, with a possible D match to TRBD2 (7 bases). The germline CDR1 and CDR2 sequences are SQVTM and ANQGSEA. Trimming removed 4 bases at V and 0 bases at J, with 13 bases between. The CDR3 runs to 14 residues. DNA of the CDR3: TGCAGCGTTGTAAGGGGGGGGAGCTCCTACGAGCAGTACTTC. It translates to CSVVRGGSSYEQYF.

This chain joins TRBV6-1 and TRBJ1-1; D perhaps matches TRBD1 (6 bases). V gave up 9 bases and J gave up 8 bases, with 16 bases separating them. There are 12 residues in the CDR3. Germline CDR1 is MNHNS and CDR2 is SASEGT. The DNA of the CDR3 is TGTGCCAGTTCAACGGGGGGGACAGAAGCTTTCTTT. Translated: CASSTGGTEAFF.

This rearrangement joins TRBV7-2 to TRBJ2-7, with 7 bases that match TRBD1. Germline-derived CDR1 and CDR2 are SGHTA and FQGNSA. Trimming took 2 bases from V and 7 from J; bases not matched to a gene: 5. CDR3 size: 13 residues. CDR3 nucleotide sequence: TGTGCCAGCAGCTTACTAGGGGGCAGGGAGCAGTACTTC. This translates into CASSLLGGREQYF.

The rearrangement uses TRBV28 and TRBJ2-3, with D possibly TRBD1 on 6 matching bases. Trimming removed 6 bases at V and 5 bases at J, with 9 bases between. This CDR3 is 12 amino acids long. From germline, CDR1 is MDHEN and CDR2 SYDVKM. CDR3 residues: CASSTGLDTQYF. Here the CDR3 DNA reads TGTGCCAGCAGCACAGGGCTAGATACGCAGTATTTT.

The gene calls are TRBV19 and TRBJ1-1; 7 nucleotides agree with TRBD1. The V gene end was trimmed by 8 bases and the J gene end by 7 bases; junction bases not matched to a gene: 4. CDR1 is LNHDA and CDR2 is SQIVND in the germline V gene (reference sequence). CDR3 size: 11 residues. The CDR3 loop reads CASHRQGEAFF. DNA for the CDR3: TGTGCCAGTCATAGACAGGGTGAAGCTTTCTTT.

The V and J genes are TRBV18 and TRBJ2-7; TRBD1 might be the D (6 bases). V was pared by 3 bases and J by 2 bases, with 14 bases between. This CDR3 region has 15 residues. CDR1 and CDR2 (germline): KGHSH, LQKENI. The CDR3 DNA follows: TGTGCCAGCTCACCGGGACAAGCGGTCGCCTACGAGCAGTACTTC. It translates to CASSPGQAVAYEQYF.

The V and J genes are TRBV19 and TRBJ1-5; TRBD1 might be the D (5 bases). Germline V gene sequence: CDR1 LNHDA, CDR2 SQIVND (reference sequence). This CDR3 is 15 amino acids long. The germline V and J ends were trimmed by 2 bases and 1 base, with 9 bases remaining between them. CDR3 region: CASSIRGESNQPQHF. The CDR3 region has the DNA TGTGCCAGTAGTATAAGAGGGGAGAGCAATCAGCCCCAGCATTTT.

About this clone: One end of the junction does not line up with germline, which may come from a read error. The genes are TRBV7-7 and TRBJ2-1; TRBD2 matches 10 bases. The CDR3 length is 15 residues. Germline V gene sequence: CDR1 SSHAT, CDR2 FNYEAQ (reference sequence). The CDR3 region has the DNA TGTGCTAGCAGCTTAGAACTAGCGGGGTACAATGAGCAGTTCTTC. It yields the protein CASSLELAGYNEQFF. Combining the CDR3 with reference TRBV7-7 and TRBJ2-1 gives the whole variable domain GAGVSQSPRYKVTKRGQDVTLRCDPISSHATLYWYQQALGQGPEFLTYFNYEAQPDKSGLPSDRFSAERPEGSISTLTIQRTEQRDSAMYRCASSLELAGYNEQFFGPGTRLTVL.

The genes are TRBV2 and TRBJ2-5; a weak D match, TRBD2 (6 bases). V was trimmed by 0 bases and J by 5 bases, leaving 16 bases between them. The V gene's germline CDR1 is SNHLY and CDR2 FYNNEI. This CDR3 has 16 amino acids. CDR3 in DNA: TGTGCCAGCAGTGAAGCGCCGATGGGTGGAGGGGAGACCCAGTACTTC. It is translated as CASSEAPMGGGETQYF.

V is TRBV5-1 and J is TRBJ2-7; tentatively, D is TRBD2 (6 bases). Per the germline V gene, CDR1 is SGHRS and CDR2 is YFSETQ. The CDR3 is 13 residues long. The germline V and J ends were trimmed by 0 bases and 6 bases, with 10 bases remaining between them. The CDR3 DNA reads as TGCGCCAGCAGCTTGGTTCAGGGAGGCGAGCAGTACTTC. This encodes CASSLVQGGEQYF.